These T cell receptor beta chains were read from a single sample in a study of cytomegalovirus exposure and HLA in healthy donors. The data were produced by immunoSEQ multiplex PCR, yet TCRdb's version contains in-frame clones alone and is incomplete. The sample includes 150,000 to 200,000 clones, 96% of them seen just once. The sequencing input was PBMCs. These receptors all come from a woman aged 18-35 years in good health and CMV-seronegative. The CDR3 runs from the conserved cysteine through the conserved F or W. The D gene is left open where the match is weak. Not all rows give a size; the values are once, few, many and, for expanded clones, a class.

.,TRBJ1-2,TRBV5-1,.,CASSLALSEGYTF,TGCGCCAGCAGCTTGGCTTTATCGGAGGGCTACACCTTC
.,TRBJ1-1,TRBV12-5,.,CASGLSPGARALGVAFF,TGTGCTAGTGGTTTGTCACCAGGTGCTCGGGCTCTGGGAGTAGCTTTCTTT
.,TRBJ2-7,TRBV4-1,.,CASSLRGSYEQYF,TGCGCCAGCAGCCTCCGAGGGAGTTACGAGCAGTACTTC
TRBD1,TRBJ1-1,TRBV6-5,.,CASSGPETGGRAFF,TGTGCCAGCAGTGGGCCCGAGACAGGGGGGCGAGCTTTCTTT
TRBD2,TRBJ2-3,TRBV27,.,CASSFQRGGSTDTQYF,TGTGCCAGCAGTTTCCAGCGGGGGGGCTCCACAGATACGCAGTATTTT
TRBD1,TRBJ2-7,TRBV4-2,.,CASSLTGTGNSEQYF,TGTGCCAGCAGCCTGACCGGGACAGGGAATTCCGAGCAGTACTTC
.,TRBJ2-2,TRBV7-9,.,CASSFQWGPNTGELFF,TGTGCCAGCAGCTTCCAGTGGGGGCCGAACACCGGGGAGCTGTTTTTT
TRBD1,TRBJ1-2,TRBV11-2,.,CASSSGQNIYGYTF,TGTGCCAGCAGCTCGGGACAGAATATCTATGGCTACACCTTC
TRBD2,TRBJ2-6,TRBV6-1,.,CASSDRGGTGANVLTF,TGTGCCAGCAGTGACCGCGGGGGGACTGGGGCCAACGTCCTGACTTTC
TRBD1,TRBJ1-3,TRBV6-5,.,CASSSGQGNTIYF,TGTGCCAGCAGCTCCGGACAGGGGAACACCATATATTTT
.,TRBJ1-2,TRBV5-6,.,CASTLGFNVAHYTF,TGTGCCAGCACCCTAGGATTTAACGTCGCCCACTACACCTTC
.,TRBJ1-3,TRBV6-5,.,CASSRDSGNTIYF,TGTGCCAGCAGCCGGGACTCTGGAAACACCATATATTTT
TRBD1,TRBJ2-7,TRBV10-3,.,CAISEAQGATSGEQYF,TGTGCCATCAGTGAGGCCCAGGGGGCCACGTCGGGAGAGCAGTACTTC
TRBD1,TRBJ2-3,TRBV4-1,.,CASSQQLPTGTASTDTQYF,TGCGCCAGCAGCCAGCAGCTACCAACCGGGACAGCAAGCACAGATACGCAGTATTTT
.,TRBJ2-7,TRBV7-8,many,CASSPFQGPSYEQYF,TGTGCCAGCAGCCCATTCCAGGGGCCCTCCTACGAGCAGTACTTC
.,TRBJ2-7,TRBV5-1,.,CASQAGQDFFYEQYF,TGCGCCAGCCAGGCGGGGCAGGACTTTTTTTACGAGCAGTACTTC
.,TRBJ2-7,TRBV4-3,.,CASSQDSGYEQYF,TGCGCCAGCAGCCAAGATAGCGGCTACGAGCAGTACTTC
TRBD2,TRBJ2-5,TRBV23-1,.,CASSHLGREETQYF,TGCGCCAGCAGTCATTTGGGGAGGGAAGAGACCCAGTACTTC
.,TRBJ2-7,TRBV6-5,.,CASSYSKSRGQGEQYF,TGTGCCAGCAGTTACTCGAAGTCGCGGGGGCAGGGAGAGCAGTACTTC
.,TRBJ1-2,TRBV6-5,.,CASSPGQGLYGYTF,TGTGCCAGCAGCCCGGGACAAGGCCTCTATGGCTACACCTTC
TRBD1,TRBJ2-1,TRBV6-5,.,CASSTDRAVEQFF,TGTGCCAGCAGTACGGACAGGGCTGTCGAGCAGTTCTTC
.,TRBJ2-7,TRBV27,.,CASSLLGLEQYF,TGTGCCAGCAGTTTATTGGGGCTCGAGCAGTACTTC
TRBD1,TRBJ2-3,TRBV9,once,CASSERTGGTDTQYF,TGTGCCAGCAGCGAGCGGACAGGGGGCACAGATACGCAGTATTTT
TRBD1,TRBJ2-7,TRBV29-1,.,CSVEDEGQGAPYEQYF,TGCAGCGTTGAAGATGAGGGACAGGGGGCCCCCTACGAGCAGTACTTC
TRBD2,TRBJ2-3,TRBV19,.,CASQLAGAARDTQYF,TGTGCCAGCCAACTAGCGGGGGCCGCACGGGATACGCAGTATTTT
.,TRBJ2-3,TRBV7-2,.,CASSLYTDTQYF,TGTGCCAGCAGCCTTTACACAGATACGCAGTATTTT
TRBD1,TRBJ1-1,TRBV6-1,.,CASRDRGRWTEAFF,TGTGCCAGCAGGGACAGGGGACGGTGGACTGAAGCTTTCTTT
.,TRBJ1-1,TRBV5-1,.,CASSFKDGNTEAFF,TGCGCCAGCAGCTTCAAGGACGGGAATACTGAAGCTTTCTTT
TRBD1,TRBJ2-1,TRBV18,.,CASSLNQGAVRDNEQFF,TGTGCCAGCTCACTCAACCAGGGGGCGGTCCGCGACAATGAGCAGTTCTTC
.,TRBJ2-3,TRBV4-1,.,CASSQFHLLAIGGDTQYF,TGCGCCAGCAGCCAATTCCACTTACTAGCCATTGGTGGGGATACGCAGTATTTT
.,TRBJ2-5,TRBV30,.,CAWSNEETQYF,TGTGCCTGGAGTAACGAGGAGACCCAGTACTTC
.,TRBJ1-3,TRBV30,.,CAWRPGGTGNTIYF,TGTGCCTGGAGGCCGGGGGGTACTGGAAACACCATATATTTT
.,TRBJ2-4,TRBV2,once,CASSVDSLLAKNIQYF,TGTGCCAGCAGTGTGGACAGTCTATTAGCCAAAAACATTCAGTACTTC
.,TRBJ1-1,TRBV29-1,many,CSVGTPNTEAFF,TGCAGCGTTGGGACACCGAACACTGAAGCTTTCTTT
.,TRBJ2-7,TRBV4-2,.,CASSQGRGDGSYEQYF,TGTGCCAGCAGCCAAGGCAGGGGGGACGGGTCCTACGAGCAGTACTTC
.,TRBJ2-1,TRBV19,.,CASSEVLTSALISYNEQFF,TGTGCCAGTAGTGAAGTACTAACTTCTGCCCTAATCTCCTACAATGAGCAGTTCTTC
.,TRBJ2-1,TRBV11-2,.,CASSLAGNYNEQFF,TGTGCCAGCAGCTTAGCGGGAAACTACAATGAGCAGTTCTTC
TRBD2,TRBJ2-7,TRBV5-1,.,CASSLVLAGASYEQYF,TGCGCCAGCAGCTTGGTCCTAGCGGGGGCCTCCTACGAGCAGTACTTC
TRBD2,TRBJ2-1,TRBV6-1,.,CASSEGLAVYNEQFF,TGTGCCAGCAGTGAAGGACTAGCGGTTTACAATGAGCAGTTCTTC
.,TRBJ2-6,TRBV6-6,once,CASRLTGANVLTF,TGTGCCAGCAGACTGACAGGGGCCAACGTCCTGACTTTC
.,TRBJ2-7,TRBV6-5,.,CASSYQTNSYEQYF,TGTGCCAGCAGTTACCAGACAAACTCCTACGAGCAGTACTTC
TRBD1,TRBJ1-5,TRBV18,.,CASSPGTGFDQPQHF,TGTGCCAGCTCACCCGGGACAGGGTTCGATCAGCCCCAGCATTTT
TRBD2,TRBJ2-7,TRBV2,.,CASAQDHSLAGESSYEQYF,TGTGCCAGCGCTCAAGATCATTCCCTAGCGGGGGAGAGCTCCTACGAGCAGTACTTC
.,TRBJ1-2,TRBV5-1,once,CASSPRSGATPNYGYTF,TGCGCCAGCAGTCCACGGTCAGGGGCCACCCCAAACTATGGCTACACCTTC
TRBD1,TRBJ2-5,TRBV29-1,.,CSVPTTGETQYF,TGCAGCGTTCCAACGACAGGGGAGACCCAGTACTTC
TRBD2,TRBJ2-1,TRBV5-1,.,CASSFGGARSGEQFF,TGCGCCAGCAGTTTCGGGGGGGCACGGTCGGGTGAGCAGTTCTTC
TRBD2,TRBJ2-7,TRBV6-1,.,CASSDVGGKYEQYF,TGTGCCAGCAGTGACGTGGGGGGGAAATACGAGCAGTACTTC
.,TRBJ2-3,TRBV11-2,.,CASSLGGLDTQYF,TGTGCCAGCAGCTTAGGAGGTCTGGATACGCAGTATTTT
TRBD1,TRBJ1-4,TRBV5-1,.,CASRPTGGLGEKLFF,TGCGCCAGCAGGCCAACAGGGGGGTTGGGCGAAAAACTGTTTTTT
.,TRBJ2-1,TRBV19,.,CASSLTGLQYNEQFF,TGTGCCAGTAGCCTCACGGGACTCCAATACAATGAGCAGTTCTTC